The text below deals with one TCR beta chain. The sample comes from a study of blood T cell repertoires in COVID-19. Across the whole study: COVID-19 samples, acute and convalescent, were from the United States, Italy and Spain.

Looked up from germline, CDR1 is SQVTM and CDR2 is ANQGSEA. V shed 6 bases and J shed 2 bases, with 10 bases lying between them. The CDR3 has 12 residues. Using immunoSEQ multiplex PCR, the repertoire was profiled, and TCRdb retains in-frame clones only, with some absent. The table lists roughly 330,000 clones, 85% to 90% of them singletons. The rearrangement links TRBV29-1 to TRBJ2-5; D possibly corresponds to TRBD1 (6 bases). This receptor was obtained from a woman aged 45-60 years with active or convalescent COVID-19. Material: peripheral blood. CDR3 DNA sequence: TGCAGCGTCAGACAGGCTCAAGAGACCCAGTACTTC. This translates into CSVRQAQETQYF. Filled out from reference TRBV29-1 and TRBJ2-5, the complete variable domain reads SAVISQKPSRDICQRGTSLTIQCQVDSQVTMMFWYRQQPGQSLTLIATANQGSEATYESGFVIDKFPISRPNLTFSTLTVSNMSPEDSSIYLCSVRQAQETQYFGPGTRLLVL.